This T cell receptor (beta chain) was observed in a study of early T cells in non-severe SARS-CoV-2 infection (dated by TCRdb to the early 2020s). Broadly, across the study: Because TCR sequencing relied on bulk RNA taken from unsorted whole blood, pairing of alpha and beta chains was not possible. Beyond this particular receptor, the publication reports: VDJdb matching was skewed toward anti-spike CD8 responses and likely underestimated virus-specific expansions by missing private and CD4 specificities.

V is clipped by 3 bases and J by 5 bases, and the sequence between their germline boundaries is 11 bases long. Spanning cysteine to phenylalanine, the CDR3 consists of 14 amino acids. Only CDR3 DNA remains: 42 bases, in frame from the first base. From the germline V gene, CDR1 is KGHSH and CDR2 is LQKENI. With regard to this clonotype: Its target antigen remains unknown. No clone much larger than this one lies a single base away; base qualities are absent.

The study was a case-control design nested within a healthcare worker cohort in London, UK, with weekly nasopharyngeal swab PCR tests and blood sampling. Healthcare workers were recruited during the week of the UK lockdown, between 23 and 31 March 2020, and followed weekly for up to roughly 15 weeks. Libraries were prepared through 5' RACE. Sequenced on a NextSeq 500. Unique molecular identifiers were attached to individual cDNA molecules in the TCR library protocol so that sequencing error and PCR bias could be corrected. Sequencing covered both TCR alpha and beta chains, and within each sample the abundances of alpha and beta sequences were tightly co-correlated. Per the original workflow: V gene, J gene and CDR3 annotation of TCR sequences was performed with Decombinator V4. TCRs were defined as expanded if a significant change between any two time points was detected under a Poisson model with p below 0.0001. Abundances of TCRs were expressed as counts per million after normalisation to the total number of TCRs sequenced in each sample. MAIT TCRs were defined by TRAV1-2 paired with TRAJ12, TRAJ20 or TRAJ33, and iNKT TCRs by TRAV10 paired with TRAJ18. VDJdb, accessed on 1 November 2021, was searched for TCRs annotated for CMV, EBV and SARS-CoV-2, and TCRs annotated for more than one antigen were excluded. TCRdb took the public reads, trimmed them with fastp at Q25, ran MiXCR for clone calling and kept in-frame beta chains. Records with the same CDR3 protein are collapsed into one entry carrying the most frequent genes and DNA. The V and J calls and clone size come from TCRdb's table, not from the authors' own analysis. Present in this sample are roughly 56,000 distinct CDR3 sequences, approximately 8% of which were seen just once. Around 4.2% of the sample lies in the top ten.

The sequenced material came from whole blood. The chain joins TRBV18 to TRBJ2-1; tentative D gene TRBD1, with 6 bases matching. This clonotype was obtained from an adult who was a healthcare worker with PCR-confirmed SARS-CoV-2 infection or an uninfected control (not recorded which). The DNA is TGTGCCAGCTCACCGGGCAGGGGTAACAATGAGCAGTTCTTC. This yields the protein CASSPGRGNNEQFF.